These T cell receptor beta chains were read from a single sample in a study of blood T cell repertoires in COVID-19. Produced via immunoSEQ multiplex PCR; TCRdb's table is partial and in-frame only. The sample lists more than 200,000 clones, 85% to 90% occurring once. The sample was peripheral blood. The source is a woman aged 45-59 years with acute or convalescent COVID-19. CDR3s include the opening cysteine and the closing phenylalanine or tryptophan. D genes are given only for firm matches. Some rows mark clone size as missing; the rest say once, few, many or name a class of expanded clone.

- | - | TRBJ2-3 | TRBV30 | TGTGCCTGGAGTGTGGGGGGTTTGGTTGATACGCAGTATTTT | CAWSVGGLVDTQYF
- | TRBD2 | TRBJ2-7 | TRBV3-1/TRBV3-2 | TGTGCCAGCAGCCAGGGACTAATTTACGAGCAGTACTTC | CASSQGLIYEQYF
- | TRBD1 | TRBJ1-1 | TRBV10-3 | TGTGCCATCAGTGGGGACAGGGGCCGGAACACTGAAGCTTTCTTT | CAISGDRGRNTEAFF
- | TRBD1 | TRBJ1-2 | TRBV24-1 | TGTGCCACCTGGAACAGGGGTTATGGCTACACCTTC | CATWNRGYGYTF
- | - | TRBJ1-2 | TRBV29-1 | TGCAGCGTTAGCGGGACGGCCTATGGCTACACCTTC | CSVSGTAYGYTF
- | TRBD1 | TRBJ2-7 | TRBV9 | TGTGCCAGCAGCGGATCCCGGGACAGGGAGAACGAGCAGTACTTC | CASSGSRDRENEQYF
- | TRBD2 | TRBJ2-7 | TRBV18 | TGTGCCAGCTCACCAGGGAGCGGGAGTGGCGACGAGCAGTACTTC | CASSPGSGSGDEQYF
- | - | TRBJ1-2 | TRBV18 | TGTGCCAGCTCCGCGACAGTACCCAGTTACTCTGACTATGGCTACACCTTC | CASSATVPSYSDYGYTF
- | - | TRBJ1-3 | TRBV6-5 | TGTGCCAGCAGACTCAGGGGAAGTGGAAACACCATATATTTT | CASRLRGSGNTIYF
- | TRBD1 | TRBJ2-5 | TRBV3-1/TRBV3-2 | TGTGCCAGCAGCCCCACAGGACAGGGACGGGAGACCCAGTACTTC | CASSPTGQGRETQYF
- | - | TRBJ1-5 | TRBV19 | TGTGCCAGTAGTATTTCGCGGCAGAGCAATCAGCCCCAGCATTTT | CASSISRQSNQPQHF
- | - | TRBJ2-7 | TRBV6-1 | TGTGCCAGCAGTGAAAACGGAGGCCGGAAGCAGTACTTC | CASSENGGRKQYF
- | - | TRBJ1-3 | TRBV2 | TGTGCCAGCAGTATGGACAGTACCGCGGGAAACACCATATATTTT | CASSMDSTAGNTIYF
- | TRBD1 | TRBJ1-4 | TRBV12-5 | TGTGCTAGTGGTTGGAGTCCGGGACAGGGGGCGGCGCGTGAAAAACTGTTTTTT | CASGWSPGQGAAREKLFF
- | TRBD1 | TRBJ2-5 | TRBV6-2/TRBV6-3 | TGTGCCAGCAGTCCCGACAGGGTAGGAAAGACCCAGTACTTC | CASSPDRVGKTQYF
- | - | TRBJ1-5 | TRBV4-3 | TGCGCCAGCAGCCAAGAAGCGGGCTATAGCAATCAGCCCCAGCATTTT | CASSQEAGYSNQPQHF
- | TRBD1 | TRBJ1-1 | TRBV9 | TGTGCCAGCAGCGTAGGGACAGGGTGGAACACTGAAGCTTTCTTT | CASSVGTGWNTEAFF
- | TRBD1 | TRBJ1-2 | TRBV30 | TGTGCCTGGAGTGTATATACAGGGGGCATGAATGGCTACACCTTC | CAWSVYTGGMNGYTF
once | - | TRBJ1-1 | TRBV29-1 | TGCAGCGTTGGTGGAGGGGCTGAAGCTTTCTTT | CSVGGGAEAFF
- | - | TRBJ1-1 | TRBV27 | TGTGCCAGCAGTATGACAGAAGGTAACACTGAAGCTTTCTTT | CASSMTEGNTEAFF
- | - | TRBJ2-2 | TRBV7-2 | TGTGCCAGCAGCCCGGACAGAAACACCGGGGAGCTGTTTTTT | CASSPDRNTGELFF
- | TRBD2 | TRBJ2-1 | TRBV10-1 | TGCGCCAGAAGAGAGCGGGAGAATTCCTACAATGAGCAGTTCTTC | CARRERENSYNEQFF
- | - | TRBJ1-5 | TRBV28 | TGTGCGAGCGGGGCAGCTCCTACCAATCAGCCCCAGCATTTT | CASGAAPTNQPQHF
- | - | TRBJ1-1 | TRBV7-8 | TGTGCCAGCAGCCTCGACAGGTTTCCCCTCACTGAAGCTTTCTTT | CASSLDRFPLTEAFF
- | - | TRBJ1-1 | TRBV5-1 | TGCGCCAGCAGCTTGGGCCCAGGGTCGAACACTGAAGCTTTCTTT | CASSLGPGSNTEAFF
- | - | TRBJ1-3 | TRBV6-5 | TGTGCCAGCAGTTACTCGTCAGGGGTCTCTGGAAACACCATATATTTT | CASSYSSGVSGNTIYF
- | TRBD1 | TRBJ1-6 | TRBV19 | TGTGCCAGTAGTACCGGACAGGGGGCTGTTAATTCACCCCTCCACTTT | CASSTGQGAVNSPLHF
- | - | TRBJ1-2 | TRBV19 | TGTGCCAGTAGTATGGTCTCAGCGGCTTATGGCTACACCTTC | CASSMVSAAYGYTF
- | TRBD1 | TRBJ1-1 | TRBV2 | TGTGCCAGCAGTTCCCGGACAGGGGTATTGGACACTGAAGCTTTCTTT | CASSSRTGVLDTEAFF
- | - | TRBJ2-3 | TRBV20-1 | TGCAGTGCTAGTACCCCGGGACTCAGTAGCACAGATACGCAGTATTTT | CSASTPGLSSTDTQYF
few | TRBD1 | TRBJ1-2 | TRBV6-5 | TGTGCCAGCTCAGGGGGAGGCTATGGCTACACCTTC | CASSGGGYGYTF
once | TRBD1 | TRBJ2-7 | TRBV9 | TGTGCCAGCAGCGTGGAGACAGGGTTAAGGGCATCCGAGCAGTACTTC | CASSVETGLRASEQYF
- | TRBD2 | TRBJ2-7 | TRBV6-5 | TGTGCCAGCGGACTAGCGAGAGGTTACGAGCAGTACTTC | CASGLARGYEQYF
- | TRBD1 | TRBJ1-1 | TRBV2 | TGTGCCAGCAATCTACAGGGGAGCGCTGAAGCTTTCTTT | CASNLQGSAEAFF
- | - | TRBJ1-2 | TRBV12-3/TRBV12-4 | TGTGCCAGCAGCATGACACTTAACTATGGCTACACCTTC | CASSMTLNYGYTF
- | - | TRBJ2-2 | TRBV9 | TGTGCCAGCAGCCCCCTTATGTCCGGGGAGCTGTTTTTT | CASSPLMSGELFF
- | TRBD1 | TRBJ1-1 | TRBV10-2 | TGCGCCAGCAGTGGACAGGGAATCACTGAAGCTTTCTTT | CASSGQGITEAFF
- | - | TRBJ1-2 | TRBV7-2 | TGTGCCAGCAGCCCAAACGGGAGGGAGGACGGCTACACCTTC | CASSPNGREDGYTF
- | TRBD2 | TRBJ2-3 | TRBV5-1 | TGCGCCAGCAGCTTACGGACTAGCGGGGTGGATACGCAGTATTTT | CASSLRTSGVDTQYF
- | - | TRBJ1-2 | TRBV30 | TGTGCATGGAGGGCAGGGCGGCAATCTAACTATGGCTACACCTTC | CAWRAGRQSNYGYTF